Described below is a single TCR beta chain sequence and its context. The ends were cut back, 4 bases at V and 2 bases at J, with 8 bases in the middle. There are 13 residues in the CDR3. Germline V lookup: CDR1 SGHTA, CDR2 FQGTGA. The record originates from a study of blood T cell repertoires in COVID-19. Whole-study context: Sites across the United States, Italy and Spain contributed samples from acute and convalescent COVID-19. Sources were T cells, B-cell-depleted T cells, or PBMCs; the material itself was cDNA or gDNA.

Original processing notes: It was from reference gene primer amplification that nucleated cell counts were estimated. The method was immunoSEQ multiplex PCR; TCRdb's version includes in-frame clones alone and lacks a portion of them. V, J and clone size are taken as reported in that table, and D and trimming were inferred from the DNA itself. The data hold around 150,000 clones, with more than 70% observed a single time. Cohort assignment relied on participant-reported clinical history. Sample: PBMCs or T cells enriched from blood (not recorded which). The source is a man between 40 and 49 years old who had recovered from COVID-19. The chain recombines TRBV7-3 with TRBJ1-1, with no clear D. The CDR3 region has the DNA TGTGCCAGCAGCTCCGTGGCTAACACTGAAGCTTTCTTT. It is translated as CASSSVANTEAFF.